This TCR beta chain was found in a study of CD8 T cells in Susac syndrome. Germline V gene data show CDR1 as LNHNV and CDR2 as YYDKDF (reference sequence). CDR3 length: 19 residues. Deletions cut 0 bases from V and 5 bases from J, with 24 bases between. Random hexamers were used to reverse transcribe roughly 0.5 to 1 ug of RNA. TCRdb reprocessed the immunoSEQ multiplex PCR reads with MiXCR, giving one entry per CDR3 protein. The table shows approximately 200,000 distinct CDR3 sequences, with approximately 94% occurring only once. Regarding this clonotype: Its antigen is unknown.

TCR beta was sequenced from blood CD8+ and CD4+ T cells. Multiple sclerosis controls were treatment-naive patients with stable or active relapsing-remitting disease. Purification of the CD8+ and CD4+ T cells relied on negative isolation, and TEMRA cells underwent FACS enrichment. Whole-study findings and limits: The number of individuals included in the study's TCR sequencing and HLA analysis was acknowledged as relatively small.

The sequence was collected from a human donor with multiple sclerosis. The sequencing sample was made of CD4+ T cells from PBMCs. V and J are TRBV15 and TRBJ2-3; TRBD1 might be the D (6 bases). The CDR3 DNA sequence: TGTGCCACCAGCAGAGATACTCCGGTGGGGGCCTTTCAATTAGATACGCAGTATTTT. Translated, it gives CATSRDTPVGAFQLDTQYF.